These T cell receptor beta chains were read from a single sample in a study of graft-versus-host responses after intestinal transplantation. Antigens of these TCRs are unknown. Profiling relied on immunoSEQ multiplex PCR, and the TCRdb table lists in-frame clones only, not all of them. The sample shows 35,000 to 45,000 clones, approximately 95% of them seen only once. The specimen was unstimulated CD8+ T cells sorted from spleen or lymph node cells, collected before transplant. The source of these receptors is a human donor who was the organ donor for an intestinal transplant. The CDR3 runs from the conserved cysteine through the conserved F or W. A D gene is named only where the DNA matches it firmly. Clone size is not always given. Where it is, it says once, few, many or a class for expanded clones.

TRBJ1-4 . 12 TRBV5-6 once CASSLDDEKLFF TGTGCCAGCAGCTTGGATGATGAAAAACTGTTTTTT
TRBJ2-7 TRBD2 17 TRBV7-2 . CASSLSLLAGGTYEQYF TGTGCCAGCAGCCTTTCACTACTAGCGGGGGGGACCTACGAGCAGTACTTC
TRBJ2-1 . 13 TRBV4-3 . CASSPTVDNEQFF TGCGCCAGCAGCCCGACGGTGGACAATGAGCAGTTCTTC
TRBJ2-7 . 14 TRBV27 . CASSLSGRSYEQYF TGTGCCAGCAGTTTGTCCGGACGGAGCTACGAGCAGTACTTC
TRBJ2-3 TRBD2 15 TRBV11-2 . CASSRGVAGFYAQYF TGTGCCAGCAGCCGCGGGGTAGCGGGGTTTTATGCGCAGTATTTT
TRBJ2-7 . 13 TRBV2 . CASSDSGSYEQYF TGTGCCAGCAGTGATTCCGGGTCGTACGAGCAGTACTTC
TRBJ2-7 TRBD2 14 TRBV27 few CASSLFPSGYEQYF TGTGCCAGCAGTTTATTTCCTAGCGGCTACGAGCAGTACTTC
TRBJ1-6 TRBD1 17 TRBV19 . CASSTQNDRGRNSPLHF TGTGCCAGTAGTACCCAGAACGACAGGGGGAGGAATTCACCCCTCCACTTT
TRBJ1-1 . 14 TRBV6-5 . CASSYLGSYTEAFF TGTGCCAGCAGTTACTTAGGGAGTTACACTGAAGCTTTCTTT
TRBJ1-2 . 12 TRBV19 . CASRGTGYGYTF TGTGCCAGCAGGGGAACAGGCTATGGCTACACCTTC
TRBJ2-7 TRBD1 14 TRBV7-4 . CASSLGTGSYEQYF TGTGCCAGCAGCCTAGGGACAGGTTCGTACGAGCAGTACTTC
TRBJ2-7 TRBD1 15 TRBV4-3 . CASSHGTGTAYEQYF TGCGCCAGCAGCCACGGGACAGGGACTGCCTACGAGCAGTACTTC
TRBJ2-1 . 11 TRBV27 . CASRIYNEQFF TGTGCCAGCCGAATCTACAATGAGCAGTTCTTC
TRBJ2-7 TRBD2 15 TRBV6-5 . CASSYGSGGFYEQYF TGTGCCAGCAGTTACGGTAGCGGGGGATTCTACGAGCAGTACTTC
TRBJ2-3 TRBD1 15 TRBV7-9 . CASSLRGPPTDTQYF TGTGCCAGCAGCTTAAGGGGGCCCCCCACAGATACGCAGTATTTT
TRBJ2-3 . 16 TRBV9 . CASSAGLASSTDTQYF TGTGCCAGCAGCGCAGGACTCGCTTCTAGCACAGATACGCAGTATTTT
TRBJ2-2 TRBD2 17 TRBV7-2 . CASSLLAGGPDTGELFF TGTGCCAGCAGCTTACTAGCGGGGGGGCCGGACACCGGGGAGCTGTTTTTT
TRBJ2-3 . 17 TRBV2 . CASSEWGRGPPTDTQYF TGTGCCAGCAGTGAATGGGGGCGGGGTCCCCCCACAGATACGCAGTATTTT
TRBJ2-3 . 13 TRBV27 . CASGRGSTDTQYF TGTGCCAGCGGCCGCGGATCCACAGATACGCAGTATTTT
TRBJ2-1 TRBD2 19 TRBV19 . CASSIALAGVRSSYNEQFF TGTGCCAGTAGTATAGCACTAGCGGGGGTTCGAAGCTCCTACAATGAGCAGTTCTTC
TRBJ2-2 TRBD2 15 TRBV6-5 once CASRGLAVNTGELFF TGTGCCAGCAGGGGACTAGCGGTGAACACCGGGGAGCTGTTTTTT
TRBJ1-2 . 13 TRBV10-3 . CAISESVNYGYTF TGTGCCATCAGTGAATCGGTTAACTATGGCTACACCTTC
TRBJ2-2 TRBD1 16 TRBV13 once CASSHLLLGGPGELFF TGTGCCAGCAGCCACCTTTTACTAGGGGGCCCCGGGGAGCTGTTTTTT
TRBJ2-5 . 15 TRBV5-4 . CASSTYTGPQETQYF TGTGCCAGCAGCACTTACACAGGGCCCCAAGAGACCCAGTACTTC
TRBJ2-7 TRBD1 16 TRBV4-3 . CASSQGSGGVLSEQYF TGCGCCAGCAGCCAAGGGTCAGGGGGCGTCCTAAGCGAGCAGTACTTC
TRBJ2-5 TRBD2 14 TRBV7-9 . CASSMSSGEGTQYF TGTGCCAGCAGTATGAGTAGCGGGGAAGGGACCCAGTACTTC
TRBJ1-2 . 15 TRBV18 . CASSPGVAVKYGYTF TGTGCCAGCTCACCAGGGGTAGCCGTTAAGTATGGCTACACCTTC
TRBJ2-5 TRBD2 18 TRBV7-3 once CASSPPGLAGGFQETQYF TGTGCCAGCAGCCCCCCGGGACTAGCGGGGGGATTCCAAGAGACCCAGTACTTC
TRBJ1-1 . 11 TRBV10-3 . CAISSGGEAFF TGTGCCATCAGCTCCGGGGGTGAAGCTTTCTTT
TRBJ2-2 . 14 TRBV4-1 . CASSQSRDTGELFF TGCGCCAGCAGCCAATCCAGGGATACCGGGGAGCTGTTTTTT
TRBJ2-3 . 14 TRBV5-8 . CASSYTGRGDTQYF TGTGCCAGCAGCTATACAGGGCGTGGAGATACGCAGTATTTT
TRBJ2-1 TRBD1 16 TRBV4-1 . CASSQDGTGIYNEQFF TGCGCCAGCAGCCAAGATGGGACAGGGATTTACAATGAGCAGTTCTTC
TRBJ2-7 . 19 TRBV7-2 . CASSLSLRTAPTSSYEQYF TGTGCCAGCAGCTTAAGTTTGAGGACAGCTCCTACGAGCTCCTACGAGCAGTACTTC
TRBJ1-3 . 12 TRBV7-9 few CASKGMGNTIYF TGTGCCAGCAAGGGTATGGGGAACACCATATATTTT
TRBJ1-1 . 15 TRBV5-1 . CASSLEVGEGTEAFF TGCGCCAGCAGCTTGGAGGTAGGGGAAGGGACTGAAGCTTTCTTT
TRBJ1-2 . 13 TRBV4-1 . CASSQDGERGYTF TGCGCCAGCAGCCAAGATGGGGAAAGGGGCTACACCTTC
TRBJ1-5 . 13 TRBV6-1 . CASSEGGDQPQHF TGTGCCAGCAGTGAAGGGGGGGATCAGCCCCAGCATTTT
TRBJ2-3 . 12 TRBV10-2 . CASSIASDTQYF TGCGCCAGCAGTATAGCCTCAGATACGCAGTATTTT
TRBJ2-1 TRBD1 15 TRBV27 . CASIPDRGVHNEQFF TGTGCCAGCATCCCGGACAGGGGGGTTCACAATGAGCAGTTCTTC
TRBJ1-6 . 16 TRBV25-1 . CASSEWRREHNSPLHF TGTGCCAGCAGTGAATGGAGGCGGGAGCATAATTCACCCCTCCACTTT
TRBJ1-1 . 15 TRBV4-3 . CASSQERELGTEAFF TGCGCCAGCAGCCAAGAAAGGGAGCTTGGTACTGAAGCTTTCTTT